This T cell receptor (beta chain) derives from a study of CD8+ T cells in alopecia areata. This clone has only a few counts. TCR sequencing used cDNA made by reverse transcription of extracted RNA. The method was immunoSEQ multiplex PCR; TCRdb's version includes in-frame clones alone and lacks a portion of them. In the table there are 150,000 to 250,000 clones, 45% to 75% of which are singletons. Treatment specified: oral pan-JAK inhibitor, 5-10 mg twice daily. Germline V gene lookup returns CDR1 GTSNPN and CDR2 SVGIG (reference sequence). V was clipped by 1 base and J by 3 bases, with 19 bases between them. This CDR3 has 16 residues.

Sequencing used CD4+ T cells sorted from blood, obtained at week 4, from a patient treated with tofacitinib. This rearrangement joins TRBV30 to TRBJ2-7; D remains ambiguous. This sequence was found in a human donor with alopecia areata. The CDR3 DNA reads as TGTGCCTGGAGTGGGCGAACACCCGCAAGAGACTACGAGCAGTACTTC. This translates into CAWSGRTPARDYEQYF.